The TCR beta chain described here comes from a study of blood T cells in healthy people across ages. Combining a sample-barcoded 5' primer with a J-beta primer mix, a second PCR ran for about 7 to 12 cycles. Tags on each cDNA molecule came from a template-switch adaptor with 12 random nucleotides. TCRdb fed the 5' RACE reads into MiXCR, producing one record per CDR3 protein. This table has approximately 780,000 distinct CDR3 sequences, 20% to 30% appearing once. The CDR3 runs 17 residues. V shed 0 bases and J shed 3 bases, with 15 bases lying between them. The germline gives CDR1 DFQATT, CDR2 SNEGSKA (reference sequence). These data were also reused for a study on T cells of mothers and their children.

The receptor was derived from a boy between 10 and 17 years old in good health. The V and J genes are TRBV20-1 and TRBJ1-6; a possible D gene is TRBD1 (5 bases). Specimen: blood. The CDR3 reads CSARDSRGYNYNSPLHF. The CDR3 bases are TGCAGTGCTAGAGATTCGCGGGGGTACAACTATAATTCACCCCTCCACTTT.